This TCR beta chain originates from a study of OX40 agonist ivuxolimab in advanced cancers. Overall study context: Partial response was recorded in three patients: one hepatocellular carcinoma and two cutaneous melanoma cases.

The assay was immunoSEQ multiplex PCR, and TCRdb's table has in-frame clones only and misses some. The sample comprises about 69,000 clones, 90% of which are singletons, and 8% to 11% rests with the top ten. Baseline was the first blood sampling point, followed by cycle 4 day 1 and cycle 7 day 1. CDR1 is KGHSH and CDR2 is LQKENI in the germline V gene. The CDR3 loop spans 15 amino acids. With V trimmed by 6 bases and J by 4 bases, 6 bases remained unmatched. The chain joins TRBV18 to TRBJ2-1; 10 bases fit TRBD2. This clonotype was sampled from an adult with an advanced solid tumor such as melanoma, head and neck, liver or kidney cancer. The material was CD4+ or CD8+ T cells sorted from blood, obtained in a trial of the OX40 agonist ivuxolimab. The CDR3 is CASSPTSGNYNEQFF. The CDR3 DNA sequence: TGTGCCAGCTCGCCTACTAGCGGGAATTACAATGAGCAGTTCTTC.